The rows below give T cell receptor beta chains drawn from one sample of a study of control samples from healthy donors and cancer patients. Here immunoSEQ multiplex PCR was the method, and the copy in TCRdb shows in-frame clones only, minus some. The sample contains around 110,000 clones, 88% of which appear only once. The sample taken for sequencing was blood. Receptor source: a woman between 65 and 79 years old in good health. Each CDR3 is given with its conserved first and last residue. A D gene is named only where the DNA matches it firmly. Only part of the rows carry a size: once, few, many, or a class if the clone is expanded.

j_call cdr3_length v_call d_call clone_size cdr3_aa cdr3_nt
TRBJ2-3 16 TRBV7-9 NA NA CASSLFRNPGTDTQYF TGTGCCAGCAGCTTATTTCGAAATCCGGGCACAGATACGCAGTATTTT
TRBJ1-2 14 TRBV11-1 TRBD1 NA CASSSNRGDYGYTF TGTGCCAGCAGCTCCAACAGGGGTGACTATGGCTACACCTTC
TRBJ1-4 14 TRBV5-1 TRBD1 NA CASSLNRGREKLFF TGCGCCAGCAGCTTGAACAGGGGAAGGGAAAAACTGTTTTTT
TRBJ2-3 14 TRBV5-1 NA NA CASSGELSTDTQYF TGCGCCAGCAGCGGAGAACTGAGCACAGATACGCAGTATTTT
TRBJ2-7 15 TRBV4-3 NA NA CASSQGTASSYEQYF TGCGCCAGCAGCCAAGGTACAGCCAGCTCCTACGAGCAGTACTTC
TRBJ2-5 11 TRBV6-5 NA NA CASSIGETQYF TGTGCCAGCAGTATTGGAGAGACCCAGTACTTC
TRBJ2-3 16 TRBV3-1/TRBV3-2 TRBD2 NA CASSQPSGGAGDTQYF TGTGCCAGCAGCCAACCTAGCGGGGGGGCCGGAGATACGCAGTATTTT
TRBJ2-7 10 TRBV19 NA NA CASSMGRGRF TGTGCCAGTAGTATGGGTAGGGGCCGCTTC
TRBJ1-2 16 TRBV6-5 NA NA CASSYSGTTANYGYTF TGTGCCAGCAGTTACTCGGGCACGACGGCTAACTATGGCTACACCTTC
TRBJ1-1 14 TRBV7-9 NA NA CASSFTGGDTEAFF TGTGCCAGCAGCTTCACGGGGGGTGACACTGAAGCTTTCTTT
TRBJ2-7 15 TRBV2 TRBD1 NA CASSEQGQGADQQYF TGTGCCAGCAGTGAACAAGGACAGGGGGCGGATCAGCAGTACTTC
TRBJ2-7 16 TRBV7-2 TRBD1 NA CASSFLQGASSYEQYF TGTGCCAGCAGCTTCCTACAGGGGGCCAGCTCCTACGAGCAGTACTTC
TRBJ1-2 14 TRBV14 TRBD1 NA CASSQGQGDYGYTF TGTGCCAGCAGCCAAGGGCAGGGGGACTATGGCTACACCTTC
TRBJ1-4 14 TRBV5-4 TRBD1 NA CASSSPGQGEKLFF TGTGCCAGCAGCTCTCCGGGACAGGGTGAAAAACTGTTTTTT
TRBJ1-4 15 TRBV15 NA NA CATSTRTGLNEKLFF TGTGCCACCAGCACAAGGACCGGACTTAATGAAAAACTGTTTTTT
TRBJ2-7 16 TRBV5-1 TRBD1 NA CASSFSPDRVSGEQYF TGCGCCAGCAGCTTTTCCCCGGACAGGGTGTCCGGGGAGCAGTACTTC
TRBJ2-5 13 TRBV5-4 NA NA CASSEGNQETQYF TGTGCCAGCAGCGAGGGGAACCAAGAGACCCAGTACTTC
TRBJ1-2 13 TRBV2 NA NA CADGQGNHYGYTF TGTGCAGACGGGCAGGGGAATCACTATGGCTACACCTTC
TRBJ1-6 14 TRBV11-2 NA NA CASSVVRFDSPLHF TGTGCCAGCAGCGTGGTAAGGTTTGATTCACCCCTCCACTTT
TRBJ2-7 13 TRBV9 TRBD2 NA CASSPGTSYEQYF TGTGCCAGCAGTCCCGGGACTAGCTACGAGCAGTACTTC
TRBJ2-7 14 TRBV19 TRBD1 few CASSPGQGTYEQYF TGTGCCAGTAGTCCGGGACAGGGTACCTACGAGCAGTACTTC
TRBJ1-5 13 TRBV11-1 NA few CASSARRDQPQHF TGTGCCAGCAGCGCTCGAAGGGACCAGCCCCAGCATTTT
TRBJ1-1 15 TRBV7-2 TRBD1 NA CASSPLTQGGTEAFF TGTGCCAGCAGCCCACTAACCCAGGGGGGCACTGAAGCTTTCTTT
TRBJ2-7 13 TRBV28 NA NA CASSLSRHLEQYF TGTGCCAGCAGTTTATCCCGACACCTCGAGCAGTACTTC
TRBJ2-3 13 TRBV12-3/TRBV12-4 TRBD2 NA CASRSGGTDTQYF TGTGCCAGCAGGTCGGGAGGGACAGATACGCAGTATTTT